This T cell receptor (beta chain) was found in a study of CD8+ T cells in alopecia areata (dated by TCRdb to between 2018 and 2020). Regarding the study in general: Treated patients were enrolled in an open-label pilot trial of oral tofacitinib, 5 to 10 mg twice daily, for moderate-to-severe alopecia areata. Tofacitinib was given for 6 to 18 months, followed by 6 months of follow-up off drug to assess delayed response and recurrence. In both human patients and the C3H/HeJ mouse model, the study applied high-throughput TCRbeta sequencing to look at T cell clonal expansion in alopecia areata. In humans, TCRbeta sequencing was performed on scalp tissue and on sorted CD4+ and CD8+ peripheral blood T cells from healthy controls and from patients with patchy or totalis/universalis alopecia areata. Tofacitinib-treated patients had biopsies at baseline and at 4 and 24 weeks of treatment, with a later scalp biopsy in several patients. Clonality in the scalp was compared among normal scalp (n=4), patchy alopecia areata scalp (n=8), and alopecia totalis/universalis scalp (n=8). RNA came from the PAXgene miRNA kit for fixed scalp, the miRNeasy kit for PBMCs, and the RNeasy kit for mouse skin. TCRbeta CDR3 regions were amplified by immunoSEQ multiplex PCR with 35 Vbeta forward and 13 Jbeta reverse primers. What the research found in general, with its limitations: Compared with normal scalp, lesional scalp had higher clonality and more expanded CD8+ clones, particularly in alopecia totalis/universalis, a pattern that suggests antigenic drive. Resident alphabeta T cells in normal human skin are also sequenced, complicating scalp TCR repertoire analysis, unlike mouse skin dominated by gammadelta T cells. Shared TCR sequences between patients were less evident than in mice, which may be partly attributable to HLA diversity in the patient population.

Points on this clone: The antigen it binds to is not known. Base qualities are not at hand, and no much larger clone is one base apart.

The library was produced with the immunoSEQ multiplex PCR assay. For TCR sequencing, RNA was extracted from every sample and reverse transcribed into cDNA to serve as template. First-strand cDNA was synthesized with SuperScript III using a 2:1 mix of oligo-dT and random hexamers. A synthetic immune receptor repertoire was used to measure amplification bias, and any remaining bias was corrected computationally. The study's processing was this. Raw reads were preprocessed for error removal, and CDR3 was defined according to IMGT conventions as running from the conserved cysteine to phenylalanine. Clonality was computed as 1 minus the Shannon entropy, with the entropy normalized by log2 of the number of productive unique TCRs. Whether each scalp clone was CD4 or CD8 was inferred by checking scalp TCRbeta sequences against the CD4 and CD8 repertoires from sorted blood. In its TCRdb copy, this immuneACCESS table keeps in-frame sequences only and misses some clones. Where compared with another copy, unresolved V genes explain less than half of these, and the others have no known cause. D and trimming were read from the DNA, whereas the V and J calls and clone size are those reported in that table. Counted in this sample were about 69,000 clones; 55% to 65% of them appeared once. The ten largest clones capture around a sixth of the sample.

The sample's time point label, decoded: baseline before oral tofacitinib. Peripheral blood and lesional scalp punch biopsies were obtained from patients with alopecia areata. After PBMCs were isolated by density centrifugation and stained for CD3, CD4 and CD8, a FACSAria was used to sort CD4+ and CD8+ T cells. V and J lose 3 bases and 7 bases, and a span of 10 bases separates them. CDR1 and CDR2 are read off the germline V gene as MGHDK and SYGVNS. Inclusive of the bounding cysteine and phenylalanine, the CDR3 is 14 residues long. Only CDR3 DNA remains: 42 bases, in frame from the first base. The V and J genes are TRBV25-1 and TRBJ1-6; the D gene cannot be named for sure. The receptor comes from a human donor with alopecia areata. The sample consisted of CD8+ T cells sorted from blood, taken at week 0. CDR3 reads: CASSENGGNSPLHF. At the DNA level, the sequence is TGTGCCAGCAGTGAGAACGGAGGGAATTCACCCCTCCACTTT.